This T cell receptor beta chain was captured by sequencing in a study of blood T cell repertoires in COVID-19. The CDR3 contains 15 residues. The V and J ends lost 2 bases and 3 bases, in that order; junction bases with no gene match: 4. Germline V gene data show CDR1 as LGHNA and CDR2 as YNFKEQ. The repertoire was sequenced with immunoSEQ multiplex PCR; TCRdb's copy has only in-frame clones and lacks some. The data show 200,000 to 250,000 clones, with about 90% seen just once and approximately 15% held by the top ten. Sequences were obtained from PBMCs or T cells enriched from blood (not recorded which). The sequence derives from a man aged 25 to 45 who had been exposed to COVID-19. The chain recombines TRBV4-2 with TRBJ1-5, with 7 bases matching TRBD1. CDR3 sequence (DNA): TGTGCCAGCAGCCAAACTGGGACAGACAATCAGCCCCAGCATTTT. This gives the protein CASSQTGTDNQPQHF.